This entry lists 4 T cell receptor beta chains sequenced from one sample in a study of identifying expanded T cells in peripheral blood. The assay was immunoSEQ multiplex PCR, and TCRdb's table has in-frame clones only and misses some. The table lists under 70,000 clones, approximately 87% of them singletons. Source material: blood. These receptors came from a person aged 18 to 75 in good health.

This clone appeared a few times. The chain links TRBV25-1 to TRBJ2-1; D may be TRBD2 (6 bases). Trimming stripped 5 bases from V and 4 bases from J, with 15 bases between. CDR1 is MGHDK, CDR2 SYGVNS, per germline. CDR3 length equals 15 residues. In DNA form, the CDR3 reads TGTGCCAGCAGTTCGAGCAGCGGGCCTTACAATGAGCAGTTCTTC. It is translated as CASSSSSGPYNEQFF. Supplemented by reference TRBV25-1 and TRBJ2-1, the full variable domain reads EADIYQTPRYLVIGTGKKITLECSQTMGHDKMYWYQQDPGMELHLIHYSYGVNSTEKGDLSSESTVSRIRTEHFPLTLESARPSHTSQYLCASSSSSGPYNEQFFGPGTRLTVL.

This clone was counted a single time. The CDR3 reads CASTLGGADTQYF. CDR3 DNA sequence: TGTGCCAGCACACTCGGAGGGGCAGATACGCAGTATTTT. This rearrangement joins TRBV27 to TRBJ2-3; tentatively, D is TRBD2 (6 bases). Per the germline V gene, CDR1 is MNHEY and CDR2 is SMNVEV (reference sequence). There are 13 residues in the CDR3. With 7 bases removed from V and 4 bases from J, the gap between germline ends came to 12 bases.

The chain is built from TRBV2 and TRBJ2-7; 8 bases are shared with TRBD1. CDR1 and CDR2 (germline): SNHLY, FYNNEI. This CDR3 region has 12 residues. V lost 8 bases, J lost 3 bases, and 3 bases stayed unmatched. CDR3 nucleotide sequence: TGTGCCAGCTCCGGACAGGGCTACGAGCAGTACTTC. Protein sequence: CASSGQGYEQYF. The variable domain in full, completed from reference TRBV2 and TRBJ2-7, reads EPEVTQTPSHQVTQMGQEVILRCVPISNHLYFYWYRQILGQKVEFLVSFYNNEISEKSEIFDDQFSVERPDGSNFTLKIRSTKLEDSAMYFCASSGQGYEQYFGPGTRLTVT.

The rearrangement uses TRBV5-1 and TRBJ2-7, with 11 bases aligning to TRBD2. This CDR3 has 17 residues. Losses at the gene ends were 1 base for V and 0 bases for J; bases not matched to a gene: 6. Germline lookup yields CDR1 SGHRS and CDR2 YFSETQ. The CDR3: CASSLNRLAGLSYEQYF. CDR3 DNA sequence: TGCGCCAGCAGCTTGAACAGACTAGCGGGACTCTCCTACGAGCAGTACTTC.